This section outlines one T cell receptor beta chain sequence together with its context. The data originate from a study of blood T cell repertoires in COVID-19. Overall study context: The cDNA or gDNA used as material had been derived from T cells, B-cell-depleted T cells, or PBMCs.

V lost 4 bases and J 7 bases, leaving 18 bases between the germline ends. Per the germline V gene, CDR1 is MNHEY and CDR2 is SMNVEV (reference sequence). The CDR3 is 15 amino acids. Sequencing used immunoSEQ multiplex PCR; TCRdb keeps in-frame clones, though not all of them. The sample shows around 380,000 clones, 80% to 90% of them seen only once. In assigning cohorts, the study relied on participant-reported clinical history. This chain uses TRBV27 with TRBJ2-3, with D tentatively TRBD2 (6 bases). The TCR comes from a man aged 25 to 40 who had recovered from COVID-19. Sequencing was performed on PBMCs or T cells enriched from blood (not recorded which). CDR3 sequence: CASSSGDSWVNTQYF. The CDR3 DNA reads as TGTGCCAGCAGTTCCGGGGACTCCTGGGTGAATACGCAGTATTTT.